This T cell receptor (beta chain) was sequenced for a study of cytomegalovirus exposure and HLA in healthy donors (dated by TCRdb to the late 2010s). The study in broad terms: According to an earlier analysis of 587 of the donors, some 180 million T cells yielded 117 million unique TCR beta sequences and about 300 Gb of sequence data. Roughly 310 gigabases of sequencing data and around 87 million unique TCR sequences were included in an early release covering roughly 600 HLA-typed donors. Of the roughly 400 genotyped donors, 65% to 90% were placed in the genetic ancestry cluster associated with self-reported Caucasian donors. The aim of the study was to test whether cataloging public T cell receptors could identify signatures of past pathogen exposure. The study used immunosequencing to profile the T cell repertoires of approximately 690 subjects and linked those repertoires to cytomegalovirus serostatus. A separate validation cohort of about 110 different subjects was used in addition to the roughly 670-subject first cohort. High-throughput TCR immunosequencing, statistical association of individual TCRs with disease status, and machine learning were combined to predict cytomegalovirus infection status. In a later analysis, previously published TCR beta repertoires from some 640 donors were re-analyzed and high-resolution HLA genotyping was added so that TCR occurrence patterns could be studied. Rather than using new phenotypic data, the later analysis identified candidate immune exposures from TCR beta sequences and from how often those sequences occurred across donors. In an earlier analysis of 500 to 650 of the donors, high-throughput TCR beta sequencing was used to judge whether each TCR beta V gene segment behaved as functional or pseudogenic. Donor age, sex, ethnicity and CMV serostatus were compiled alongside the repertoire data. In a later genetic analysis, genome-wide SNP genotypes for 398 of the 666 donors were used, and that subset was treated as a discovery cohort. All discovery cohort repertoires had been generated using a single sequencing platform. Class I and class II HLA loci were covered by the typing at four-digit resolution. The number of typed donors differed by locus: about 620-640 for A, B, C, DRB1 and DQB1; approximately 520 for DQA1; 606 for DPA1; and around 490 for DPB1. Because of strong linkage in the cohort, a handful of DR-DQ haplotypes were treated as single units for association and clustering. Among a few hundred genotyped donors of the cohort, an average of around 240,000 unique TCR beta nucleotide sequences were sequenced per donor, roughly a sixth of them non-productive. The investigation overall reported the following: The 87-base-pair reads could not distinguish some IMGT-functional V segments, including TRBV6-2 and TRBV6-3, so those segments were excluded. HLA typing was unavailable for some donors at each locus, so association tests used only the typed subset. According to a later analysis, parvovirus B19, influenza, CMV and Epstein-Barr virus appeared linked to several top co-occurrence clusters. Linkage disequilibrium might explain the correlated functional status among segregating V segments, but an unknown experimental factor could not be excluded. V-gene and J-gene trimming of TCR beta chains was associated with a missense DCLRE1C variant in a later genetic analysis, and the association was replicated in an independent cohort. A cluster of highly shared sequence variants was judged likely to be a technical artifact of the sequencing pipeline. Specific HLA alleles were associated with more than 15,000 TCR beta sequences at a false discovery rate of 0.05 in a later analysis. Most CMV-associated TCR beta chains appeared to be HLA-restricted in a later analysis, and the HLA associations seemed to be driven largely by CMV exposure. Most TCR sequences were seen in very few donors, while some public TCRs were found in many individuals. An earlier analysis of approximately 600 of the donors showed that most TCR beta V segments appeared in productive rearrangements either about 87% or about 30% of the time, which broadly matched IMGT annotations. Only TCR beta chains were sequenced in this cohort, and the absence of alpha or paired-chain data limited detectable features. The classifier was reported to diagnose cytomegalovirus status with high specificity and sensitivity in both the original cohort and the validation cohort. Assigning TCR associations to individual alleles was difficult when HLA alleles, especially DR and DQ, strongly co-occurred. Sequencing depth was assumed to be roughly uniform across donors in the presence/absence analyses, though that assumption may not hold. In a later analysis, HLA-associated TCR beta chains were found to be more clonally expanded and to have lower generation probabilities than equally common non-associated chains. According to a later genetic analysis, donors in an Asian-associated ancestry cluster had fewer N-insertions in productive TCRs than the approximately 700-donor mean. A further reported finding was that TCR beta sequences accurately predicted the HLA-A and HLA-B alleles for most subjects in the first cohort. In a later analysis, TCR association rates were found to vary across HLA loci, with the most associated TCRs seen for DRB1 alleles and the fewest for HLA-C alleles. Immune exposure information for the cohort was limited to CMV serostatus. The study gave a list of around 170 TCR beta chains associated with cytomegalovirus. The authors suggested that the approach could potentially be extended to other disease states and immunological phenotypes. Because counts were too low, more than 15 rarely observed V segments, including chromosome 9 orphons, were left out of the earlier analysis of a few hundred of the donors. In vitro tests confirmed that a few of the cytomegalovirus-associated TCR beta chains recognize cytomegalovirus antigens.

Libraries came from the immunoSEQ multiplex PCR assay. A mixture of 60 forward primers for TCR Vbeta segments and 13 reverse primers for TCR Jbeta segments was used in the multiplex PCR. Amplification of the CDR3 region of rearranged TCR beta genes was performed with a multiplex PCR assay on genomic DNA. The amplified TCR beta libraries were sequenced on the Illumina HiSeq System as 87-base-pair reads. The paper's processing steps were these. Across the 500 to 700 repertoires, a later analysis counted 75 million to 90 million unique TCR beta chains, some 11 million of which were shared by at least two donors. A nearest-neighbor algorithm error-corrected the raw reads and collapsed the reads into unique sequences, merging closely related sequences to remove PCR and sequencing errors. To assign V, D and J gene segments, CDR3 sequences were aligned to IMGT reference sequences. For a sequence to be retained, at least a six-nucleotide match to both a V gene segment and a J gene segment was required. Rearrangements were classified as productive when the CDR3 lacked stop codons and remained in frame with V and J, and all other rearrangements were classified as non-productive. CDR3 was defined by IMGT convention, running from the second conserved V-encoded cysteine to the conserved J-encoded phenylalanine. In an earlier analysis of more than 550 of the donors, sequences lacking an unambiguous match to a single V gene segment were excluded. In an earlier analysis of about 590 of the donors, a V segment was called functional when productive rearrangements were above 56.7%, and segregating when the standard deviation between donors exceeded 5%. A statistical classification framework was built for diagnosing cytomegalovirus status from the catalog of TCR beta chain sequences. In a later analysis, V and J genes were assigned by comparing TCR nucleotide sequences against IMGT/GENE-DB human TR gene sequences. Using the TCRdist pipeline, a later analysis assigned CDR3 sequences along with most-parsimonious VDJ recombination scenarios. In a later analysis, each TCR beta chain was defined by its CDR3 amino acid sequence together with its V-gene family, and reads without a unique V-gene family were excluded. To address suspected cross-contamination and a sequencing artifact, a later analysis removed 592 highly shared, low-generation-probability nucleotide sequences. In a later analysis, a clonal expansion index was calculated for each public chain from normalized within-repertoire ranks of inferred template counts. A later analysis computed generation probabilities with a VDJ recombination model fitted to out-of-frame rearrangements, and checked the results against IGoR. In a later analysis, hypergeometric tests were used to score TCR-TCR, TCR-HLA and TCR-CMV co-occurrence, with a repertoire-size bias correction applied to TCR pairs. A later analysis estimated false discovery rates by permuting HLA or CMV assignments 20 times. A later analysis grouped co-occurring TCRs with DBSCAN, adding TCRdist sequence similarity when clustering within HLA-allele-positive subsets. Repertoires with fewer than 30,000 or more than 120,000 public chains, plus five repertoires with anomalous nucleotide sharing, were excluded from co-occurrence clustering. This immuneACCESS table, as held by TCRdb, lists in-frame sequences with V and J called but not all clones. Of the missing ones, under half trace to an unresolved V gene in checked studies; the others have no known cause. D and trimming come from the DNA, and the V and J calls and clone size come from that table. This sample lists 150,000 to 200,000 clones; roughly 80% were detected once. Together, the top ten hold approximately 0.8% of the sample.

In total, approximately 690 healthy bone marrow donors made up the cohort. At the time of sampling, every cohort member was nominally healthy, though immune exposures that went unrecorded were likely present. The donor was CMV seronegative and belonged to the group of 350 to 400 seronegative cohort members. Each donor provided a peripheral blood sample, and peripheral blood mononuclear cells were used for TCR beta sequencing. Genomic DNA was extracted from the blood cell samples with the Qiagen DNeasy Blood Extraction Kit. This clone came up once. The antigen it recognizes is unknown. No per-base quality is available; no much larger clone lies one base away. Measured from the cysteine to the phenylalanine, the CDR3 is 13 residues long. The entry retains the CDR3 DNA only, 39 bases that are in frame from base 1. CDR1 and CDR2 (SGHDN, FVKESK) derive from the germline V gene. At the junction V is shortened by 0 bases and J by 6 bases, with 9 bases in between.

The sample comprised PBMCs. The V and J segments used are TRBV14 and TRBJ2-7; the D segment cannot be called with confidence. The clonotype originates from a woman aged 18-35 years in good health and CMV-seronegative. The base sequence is TGTGCCAGCAGCCAAGATGTTCGCGCCGAGCAGTACTTC. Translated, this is CASSQDVRAEQYF.